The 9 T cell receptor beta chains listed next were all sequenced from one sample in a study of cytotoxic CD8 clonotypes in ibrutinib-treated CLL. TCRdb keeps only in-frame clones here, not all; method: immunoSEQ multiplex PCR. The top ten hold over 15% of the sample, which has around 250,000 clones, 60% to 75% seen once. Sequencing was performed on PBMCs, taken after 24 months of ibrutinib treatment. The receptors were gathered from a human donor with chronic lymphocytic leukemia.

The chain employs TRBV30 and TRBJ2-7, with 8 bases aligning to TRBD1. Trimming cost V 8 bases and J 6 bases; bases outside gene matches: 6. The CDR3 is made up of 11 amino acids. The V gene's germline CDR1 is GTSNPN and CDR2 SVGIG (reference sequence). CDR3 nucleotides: TGTGCCGTAGGGACAGGCGGCGAGCAGTACTTC. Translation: CAVGTGGEQYF.

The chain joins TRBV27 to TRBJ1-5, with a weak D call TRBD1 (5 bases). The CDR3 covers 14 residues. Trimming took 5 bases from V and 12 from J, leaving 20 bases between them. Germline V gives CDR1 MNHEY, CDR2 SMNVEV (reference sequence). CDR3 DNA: TGTGCCAGCAGTCTCCTCGGGGCAGGGAGGGTCCAGCATTTT. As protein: CASSLLGAGRVQHF.

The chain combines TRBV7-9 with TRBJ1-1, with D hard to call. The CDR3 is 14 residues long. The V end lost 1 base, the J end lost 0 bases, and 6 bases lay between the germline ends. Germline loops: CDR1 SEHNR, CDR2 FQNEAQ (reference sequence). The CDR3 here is CASSLGQVNTEAFF. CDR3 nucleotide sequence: TGTGCCAGCAGCTTAGGGCAGGTGAACACTGAAGCTTTCTTT.

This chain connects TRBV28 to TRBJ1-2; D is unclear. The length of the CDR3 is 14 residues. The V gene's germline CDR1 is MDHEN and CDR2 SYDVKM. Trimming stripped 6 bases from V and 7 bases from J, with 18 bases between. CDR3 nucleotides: TGTGCCAGCAGCCGGCGAGGCTGGGATGGTGGCTACACCTTC. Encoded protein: CASSRRGWDGGYTF.

The CDR3 here is CASRISGMADTQYF. In DNA form, the CDR3 reads TGTGCCAGCAGAATCAGCGGGATGGCAGATACGCAGTATTTT. The rearrangement links TRBV2 to TRBJ2-3, with 7 nucleotides matching TRBD2. The CDR3 runs 14 residues. V shed 6 bases, J shed 4 bases, and the junction held 7 bases outside the gene matches. From germline, CDR1 is SNHLY and CDR2 FYNNEI. Drawing the rest from reference TRBV2 and TRBJ2-3, the complete variable domain is EPEVTQTPSHQVTQMGQEVILRCVPISNHLYFYWYRQILGQKVEFLVSFYNNEISEKSEIFDDQFSVERPDGSNFTLKIRSTKLEDSAMYFCASRISGMADTQYFGPGTRLTVL.

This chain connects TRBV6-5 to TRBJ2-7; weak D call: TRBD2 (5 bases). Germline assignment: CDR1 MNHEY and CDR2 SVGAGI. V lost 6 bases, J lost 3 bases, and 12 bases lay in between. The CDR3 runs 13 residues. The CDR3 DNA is TGTGCCAGCAGCAGAAGCGGAAACTACGAGCAGTACTTC. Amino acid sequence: CASSRSGNYEQYF.

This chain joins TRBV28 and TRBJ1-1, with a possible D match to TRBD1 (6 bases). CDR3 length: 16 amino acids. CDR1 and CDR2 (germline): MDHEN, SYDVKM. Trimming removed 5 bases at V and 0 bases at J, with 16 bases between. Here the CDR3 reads CASSQADRFVNTEAFF. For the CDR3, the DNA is TGTGCCAGCAGTCAGGCTGACAGGTTCGTGAACACTGAAGCTTTCTTT.

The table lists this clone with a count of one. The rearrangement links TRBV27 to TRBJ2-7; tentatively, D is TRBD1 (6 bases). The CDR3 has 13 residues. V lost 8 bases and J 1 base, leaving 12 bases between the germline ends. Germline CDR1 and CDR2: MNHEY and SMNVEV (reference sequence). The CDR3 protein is CASGYRASYEQYF. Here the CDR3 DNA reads TGTGCCAGCGGTTACAGGGCTTCCTACGAGCAGTACTTC.

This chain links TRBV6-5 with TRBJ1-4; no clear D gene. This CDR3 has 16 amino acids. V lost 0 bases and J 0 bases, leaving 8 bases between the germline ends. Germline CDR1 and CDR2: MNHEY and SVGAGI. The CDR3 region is CASSYSGPTTNEKLFF. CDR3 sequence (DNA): TGTGCCAGCAGTTACTCTGGCCCAACAACTAATGAAAAACTGTTTTTT.